The rows below give T cell receptor beta chains drawn from one sample of a study of cytomegalovirus exposure and HLA in healthy donors. Sequenced by immunoSEQ multiplex PCR; TCRdb stores in-frame clones only, minus some. This table has fewer than 250,000 clones, about three quarters appearing once. Sequences were obtained from PBMCs. The receptors derive from a male donor in good health and CMV-seronegative. CDR3s include the opening cysteine and the closing phenylalanine or tryptophan. A D gene is named only where the DNA matches it firmly. Where a row states a size, it is once, few, many or the class of an expanded clone; other rows omit it.

cdr3_length	d_call	v_call	j_call	clone_size	cdr3_nt	cdr3_aa
14	TRBD1	TRBV7-6	TRBJ1-4	-	TGTGCCAGCAGTCCACGGACAGGGGGCGAAAAACTGTTTTTT	CASSPRTGGEKLFF
17	-	TRBV21-1	TRBJ2-1	-	TGTGCCAGCAGCAAAGCGTACTACCCGAGCTCCTACAATGAGCAGTTCTTC	CASSKAYYPSSYNEQFF
15	TRBD1	TRBV6-5	TRBJ1-1	-	TGTGCCAGCAGTTTGGGACAGGGGGTAAAAACTGAAGCTTTCTTT	CASSLGQGVKTEAFF
13	-	TRBV19	TRBJ1-2	-	TGTGCCAGTAGTATACAGGGAAACTATGGCTACACCTTC	CASSIQGNYGYTF
16	TRBD1	TRBV9	TRBJ2-2	once	TGTGCCAGCAGCATCCGGACAGGGTCAGTGGCTGGGGAGCTGTTTTTT	CASSIRTGSVAGELFF
15	-	TRBV5-1	TRBJ2-6	-	TGCGCCAGCAGCGTGACAGCCTCTGGGGCCAACGTCCTGACTTTC	CASSVTASGANVLTF
13	-	TRBV2	TRBJ2-5	-	TGTGCCAGCAGTGAACAGGTTACGGAGACCCAGTACTTC	CASSEQVTETQYF
10	-	TRBV7-9	TRBJ2-1	-	TGTGCCAGCAGCGGCGGGGAGCAGTTCTTC	CASSGGEQFF
14	-	TRBV27	TRBJ1-1	-	TGTGCCTCGAGGCCGGCGGCCACAAACACTGAAGCTTTCTTT	CASRPAATNTEAFF
15	TRBD1	TRBV5-4	TRBJ1-6	-	TGTGCCAGCAGCACAGGGACAGGGGGAAATTCACCCCTCCACTTT	CASSTGTGGNSPLHF
15	-	TRBV4-3	TRBJ1-1	many	TGCGCCAGCAGCCAGATGCCGACAGAGAACACTGAAGCTTTCTTT	CASSQMPTENTEAFF
17	-	TRBV2	TRBJ1-6	-	TGTGCCAGCAGTGAAGCGGGCACAAGCTCCTATAATTCACCCCTCCACTTT	CASSEAGTSSYNSPLHF
15	TRBD2	TRBV9	TRBJ2-2	-	TGTGCCAGCAGCCCACTAGCGGGGCCCACCGGGGAGCTGTTTTTT	CASSPLAGPTGELFF
14	-	TRBV18	TRBJ2-3	-	TGTGCCAGCTCACCACGACCGGAGACAGATACGCAGTATTTT	CASSPRPETDTQYF
15	-	TRBV28	TRBJ1-1	-	TGTGCCAGCAGTACGCAAACAGAAATGAACACTGAAGCTTTCTTT	CASSTQTEMNTEAFF
15	-	TRBV7-2	TRBJ2-1	-	TGTGCCAGCAGCTTAGCACAGGCACCTTGGGATGAGCAGTTCTTC	CASSLAQAPWDEQFF